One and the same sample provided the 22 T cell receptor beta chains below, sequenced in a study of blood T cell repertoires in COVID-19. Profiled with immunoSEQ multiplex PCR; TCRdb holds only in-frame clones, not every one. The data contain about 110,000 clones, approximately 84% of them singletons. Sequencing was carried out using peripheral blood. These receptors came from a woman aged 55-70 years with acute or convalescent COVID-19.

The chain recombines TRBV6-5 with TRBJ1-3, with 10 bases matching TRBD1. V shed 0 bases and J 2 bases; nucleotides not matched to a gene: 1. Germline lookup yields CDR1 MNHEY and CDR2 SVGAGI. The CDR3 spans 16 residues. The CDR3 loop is CASSYSGQGPGNTIYF. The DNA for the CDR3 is TGTGCCAGCAGTTACTCGGGACAGGGGCCTGGAAACACCATATATTTT.

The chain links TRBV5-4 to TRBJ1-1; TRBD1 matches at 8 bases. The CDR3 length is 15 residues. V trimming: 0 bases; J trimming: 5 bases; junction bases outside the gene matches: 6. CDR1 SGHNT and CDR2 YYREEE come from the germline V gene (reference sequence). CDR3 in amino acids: CASSLANRGNTEAFF. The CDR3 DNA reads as TGTGCCAGCAGCTTGGCGAACAGGGGGAATACTGAAGCTTTCTTT.

The CDR3 region has the DNA TGTGCCAGCAGCCTAGGGACTAGCGGGAGCGATGAGCAGTTCTTC. It codes for CASSLGTSGSDEQFF. The gene calls are TRBV3-1 (or the pseudogene TRBV3-2) and TRBJ2-1; 14 positions agree with TRBD2. Trimming took 4 bases from V and 8 from J; bases not matched to a gene: 4. The V gene's germline CDR1 is LGHDT and CDR2 YNNKEL (reference sequence). The CDR3 is made up of 15 amino acids.

The CDR3 here is CAWSVTPWDINGYTF. DNA of the CDR3: TGTGCCTGGAGTGTAACCCCCTGGGACATCAATGGCTACACCTTC. The chain recombines TRBV30 with TRBJ1-2; perhaps TRBD1 as D (6 bases). This CDR3 comprises 15 residues. The germline V gene has CDR1 GTSNPN and CDR2 SVGIG (reference sequence). V lost 0 bases, J lost 6 bases, and 17 bases lay in between.

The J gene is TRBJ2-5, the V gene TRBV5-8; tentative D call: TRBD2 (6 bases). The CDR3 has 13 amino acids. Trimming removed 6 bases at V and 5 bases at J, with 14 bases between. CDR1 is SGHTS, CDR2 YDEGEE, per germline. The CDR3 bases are TGTGCCAGCATGCGGGGTATAGGGGAGACCCAGTACTTC. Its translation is CASMRGIGETQYF.

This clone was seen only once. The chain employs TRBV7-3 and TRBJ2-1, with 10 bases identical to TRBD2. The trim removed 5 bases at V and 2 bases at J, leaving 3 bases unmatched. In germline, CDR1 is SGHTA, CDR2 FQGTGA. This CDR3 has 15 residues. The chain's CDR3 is CASSALAGAYNEQFF. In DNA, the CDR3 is TGTGCCAGCAGCGCCCTAGCGGGAGCCTACAATGAGCAGTTCTTC. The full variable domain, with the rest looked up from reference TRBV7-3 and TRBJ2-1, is GAGVSQTPSNKVTEKGKYVELRCDPISGHTALYWYRQSLGQGPEFLIYFQGTGAADDSGLPNDRFFAVRPEGSVSTLKIQRTERGDSAVYLCASSALAGAYNEQFFGPGTRLTVL.

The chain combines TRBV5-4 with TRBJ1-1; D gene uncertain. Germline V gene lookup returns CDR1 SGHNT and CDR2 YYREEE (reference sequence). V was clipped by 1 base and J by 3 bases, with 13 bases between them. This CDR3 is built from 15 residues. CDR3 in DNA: TGTGCCAGCAGCTTGAGGGCGGGTAGGGACACTGAAGCTTTCTTT. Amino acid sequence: CASSLRAGRDTEAFF.

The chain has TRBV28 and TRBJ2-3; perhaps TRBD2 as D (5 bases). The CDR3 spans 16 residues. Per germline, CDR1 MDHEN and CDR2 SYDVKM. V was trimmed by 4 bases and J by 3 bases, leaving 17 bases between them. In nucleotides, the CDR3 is TGTGCCAGCAGTTCCCCCTCTAGCTCGGAGACAGATACGCAGTATTTT. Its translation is CASSSPSSSETDTQYF.

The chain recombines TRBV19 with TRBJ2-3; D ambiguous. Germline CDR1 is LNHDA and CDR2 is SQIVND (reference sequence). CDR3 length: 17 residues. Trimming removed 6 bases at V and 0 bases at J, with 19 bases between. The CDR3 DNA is TGTGCCAGTAGAGGCCAGCAGCGCTCTACTAGCACAGATACGCAGTATTTT. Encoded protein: CASRGQQRSTSTDTQYF.

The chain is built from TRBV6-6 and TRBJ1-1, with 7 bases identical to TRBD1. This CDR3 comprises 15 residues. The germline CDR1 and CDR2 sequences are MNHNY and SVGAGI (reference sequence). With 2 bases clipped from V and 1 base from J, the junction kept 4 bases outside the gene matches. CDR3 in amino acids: CASSYPGQTNTEAFF. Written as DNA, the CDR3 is TGTGCCAGCAGTTACCCGGGACAGACGAACACTGAAGCTTTCTTT.

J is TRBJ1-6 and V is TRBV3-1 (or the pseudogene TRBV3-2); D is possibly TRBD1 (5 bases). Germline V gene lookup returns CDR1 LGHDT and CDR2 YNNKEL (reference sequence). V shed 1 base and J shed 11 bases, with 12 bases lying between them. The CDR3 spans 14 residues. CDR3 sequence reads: CASSQGPGVTPLHF. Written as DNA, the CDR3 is TGTGCCAGCAGCCAAGGCCCGGGGGTGACACCCCTCCACTTT.

As DNA, the CDR3 is TGTGCCAGCAGCCCCTCGAACCTCCAAAGCGGCTACACCTTC. Its protein product is CASSPSNLQSGYTF. V and J are TRBV28 and TRBJ1-2; D is unclear. Trimming took off 6 bases at V and 8 bases at J, with 19 bases between the two ends. This CDR3 region has 14 residues. Germline V gene sequence: CDR1 MDHEN, CDR2 SYDVKM.

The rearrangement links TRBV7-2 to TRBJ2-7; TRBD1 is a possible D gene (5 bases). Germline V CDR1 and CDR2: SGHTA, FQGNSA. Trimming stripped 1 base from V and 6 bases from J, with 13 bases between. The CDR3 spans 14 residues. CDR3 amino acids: CASSLEGLWGEQYF. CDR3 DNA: TGTGCCAGCAGCTTAGAGGGGCTATGGGGCGAGCAGTACTTC.

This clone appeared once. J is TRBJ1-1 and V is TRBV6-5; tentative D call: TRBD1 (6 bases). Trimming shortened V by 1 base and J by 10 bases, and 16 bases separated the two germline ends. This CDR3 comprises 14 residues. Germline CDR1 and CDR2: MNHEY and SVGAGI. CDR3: CASSYLNDRWRAFF. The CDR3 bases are TGTGCCAGCAGTTACTTAAATGACAGGTGGAGAGCTTTCTTT.

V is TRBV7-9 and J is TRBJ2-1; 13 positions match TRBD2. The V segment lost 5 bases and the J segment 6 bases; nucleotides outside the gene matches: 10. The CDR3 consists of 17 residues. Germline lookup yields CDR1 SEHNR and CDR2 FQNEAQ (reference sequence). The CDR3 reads CASSTRLTSGGINEQFF. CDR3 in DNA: TGTGCCAGCAGCACCCGCCTGACTAGCGGGGGGATCAATGAGCAGTTCTTC.

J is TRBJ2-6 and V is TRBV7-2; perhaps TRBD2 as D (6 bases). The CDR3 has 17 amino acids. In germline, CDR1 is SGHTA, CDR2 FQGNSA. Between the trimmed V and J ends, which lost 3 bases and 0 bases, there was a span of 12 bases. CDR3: CASSFRGLPSGANVLTF. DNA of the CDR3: TGTGCCAGCAGCTTTCGGGGGTTACCCTCTGGGGCCAACGTCCTGACTTTC. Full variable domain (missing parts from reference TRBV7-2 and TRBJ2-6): GAGVSQSPSNKVTEKGKDVELRCDPISGHTALYWYRQSLGQGLEFLIYFQGNSAPDKSGLPSDRFSAERTGGSVSTLTIQRTQQEDSAVYLCASSFRGLPSGANVLTFGAGSRLTVL.

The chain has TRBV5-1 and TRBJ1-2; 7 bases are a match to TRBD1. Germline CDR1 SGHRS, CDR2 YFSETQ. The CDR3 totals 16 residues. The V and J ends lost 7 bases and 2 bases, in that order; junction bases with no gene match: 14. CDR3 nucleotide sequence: TGCGCCAGCCAGTCCGGGACAGCCCTAACCAACTATGGCTACACCTTC. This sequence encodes CASQSGTALTNYGYTF. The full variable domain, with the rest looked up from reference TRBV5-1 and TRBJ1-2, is KAGVTQTPRYLIKTRGQQVTLSCSPISGHRSVSWYQQTPGQGLQFLFEYFSETQRNKGNFPGRFSGRQFSNSRSEMNVSTLELGDSALYLCASQSGTALTNYGYTFGSGTRLTVV.

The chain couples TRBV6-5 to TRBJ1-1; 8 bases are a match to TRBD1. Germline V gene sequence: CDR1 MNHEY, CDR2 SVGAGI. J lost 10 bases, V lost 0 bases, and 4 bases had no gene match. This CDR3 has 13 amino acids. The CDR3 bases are TGTGCCAGCAGTTACTCGATGGACAGGGCAGCTTTCTTT. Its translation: CASSYSMDRAAFF.

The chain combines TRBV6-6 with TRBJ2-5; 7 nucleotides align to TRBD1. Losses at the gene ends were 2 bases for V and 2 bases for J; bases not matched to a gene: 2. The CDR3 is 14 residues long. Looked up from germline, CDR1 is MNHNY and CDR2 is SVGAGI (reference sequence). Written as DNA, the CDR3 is TGTGCCAGCAGTTACCAGGGACAGCAAGAGACCCAGTACTTC. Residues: CASSYQGQQETQYF.

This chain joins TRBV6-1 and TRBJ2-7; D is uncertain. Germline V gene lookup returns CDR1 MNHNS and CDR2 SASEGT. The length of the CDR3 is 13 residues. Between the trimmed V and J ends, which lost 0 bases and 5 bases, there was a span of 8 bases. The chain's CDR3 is CASSEAQRDEQYF. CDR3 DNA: TGTGCCAGCAGTGAAGCGCAACGAGACGAGCAGTACTTC.

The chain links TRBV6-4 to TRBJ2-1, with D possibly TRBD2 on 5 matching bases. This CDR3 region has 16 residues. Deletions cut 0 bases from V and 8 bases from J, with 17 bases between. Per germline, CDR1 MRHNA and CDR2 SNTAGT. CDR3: CASSDSAGPFGDEQFF. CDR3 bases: TGTGCCAGCAGTGACTCTGCGGGTCCTTTTGGGGATGAGCAGTTCTTC.

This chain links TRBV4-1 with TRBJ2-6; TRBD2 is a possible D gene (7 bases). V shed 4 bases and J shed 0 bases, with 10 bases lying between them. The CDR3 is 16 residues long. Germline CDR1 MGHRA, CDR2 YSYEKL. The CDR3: CASSPGGHSGANVLTF. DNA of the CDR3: TGCGCCAGCAGCCCGGGGGGACACTCTGGGGCCAACGTCCTGACTTTC.